This T cell receptor (beta chain) was found in a study of blood T cell repertoires in COVID-19 (TCRdb year 2020). Background for the entire study: The collaborator samples originated in the United States, Italy and Spain and spanned the acute and convalescent phases of COVID-19. The samples were drawn from two sources: the first 160 participants of the ongoing ImmuneRACE study, and over 1,000 subjects contributed by 6 global collaborators. The material from the prospective study consisted of cDNA or gDNA derived from T cells, B-cell-depleted T cells, or PBMCs. Where available, HLA class I and class II types were taken from metadata supplied by the sample provider and were not determined by assay-based typing. Nearly every sample came with metadata listing a de-identified subject ID, COVID-19 status, age in years and sex. The dataset comprised deeply sampled blood TCRbeta repertoires from subjects exposed to, actively infected with, or recovered from COVID-19. The repertoires were released in a freely available public database meant as a resource for research on the immune response to SARS-CoV-2. Broad study findings and their caveats: Clinical and demographic metadata were provided uncurated, with the amount varying by source and participant.

Whole blood was collected in K2EDTA tubes by collaborating institutions according to the institutions' own protocols. For TCRbeta analysis, collaborator samples were shipped as frozen whole blood, as isolated PBMCs, or as DNA extracted from either sample type. TCRbeta CDR3 regions were amplified from genomic DNA by means of the immunoSEQ Assay, a bias-controlled multiplex PCR. The authors processed their data as follows. Nucleated cell counts per sample were estimated from amplification of reference gene primers within the assay. To quantify the absolute abundance of each unique TCRbeta CDR3 rearrangement, sequence reads were collapsed and filtered. For each sample, productive Simpson clonality was calculated as the square root of Simpson's diversity index across productive rearrangements. Drawn from immuneACCESS, this table holds only the in-frame rearrangements with V and J called that TCRdb kept. Clones are partly lost; checked studies trace under half to an unresolved V gene and leave the rest unexplained. D and trimming were read from the DNA, whereas the V and J calls and clone size are those reported in that table. Across this sample there are roughly 100,000 clones, with over 65% seen only once. In total, the top ten clones hold 4% to 5.5% of the sample.

As regards this clone: The antigen it binds to is not known. The input lacks base qualities; no much larger clone sits a single base away. In the same sample, other DNA sequences code for this CDR3.

From a lookup of the germline V gene, CDR1 and CDR2 are SGHRS and YFSETQ. V is shortened by 0 bases, J by 1 base, and the region joining them spans 7 bases. Spanning cysteine to phenylalanine, the CDR3 consists of 14 amino acids. Kept here is only the CDR3 DNA, which spans 42 bases and is read in frame from base 1. The chain is made from TRBV5-1 and TRBJ1-1, with no reliable assignment of the D segment. This TCR derives from a human donor in a cohort sampled during active COVID-19. Sequencing was done on a sample of peripheral blood. The nucleotides read TGCGCCAGCAGCTTGGTTCCAGGGAACACTGAAGCTTTCTTT. The translation is CASSLVPGNTEAFF. Here the CDR3 is joined to the reference TRBV5-1 and TRBJ1-1 genes, and the full variable domain is: KAGVTQTPRYLIKTRGQQVTLSCSPISGHRSVSWYQQTPGQGLQFLFEYFSETQRNKGNFPGRFSGRQFSNSRSEMNVSTLELGDSALYLCASSLVPGNTEAFFGQGTRLTVV.